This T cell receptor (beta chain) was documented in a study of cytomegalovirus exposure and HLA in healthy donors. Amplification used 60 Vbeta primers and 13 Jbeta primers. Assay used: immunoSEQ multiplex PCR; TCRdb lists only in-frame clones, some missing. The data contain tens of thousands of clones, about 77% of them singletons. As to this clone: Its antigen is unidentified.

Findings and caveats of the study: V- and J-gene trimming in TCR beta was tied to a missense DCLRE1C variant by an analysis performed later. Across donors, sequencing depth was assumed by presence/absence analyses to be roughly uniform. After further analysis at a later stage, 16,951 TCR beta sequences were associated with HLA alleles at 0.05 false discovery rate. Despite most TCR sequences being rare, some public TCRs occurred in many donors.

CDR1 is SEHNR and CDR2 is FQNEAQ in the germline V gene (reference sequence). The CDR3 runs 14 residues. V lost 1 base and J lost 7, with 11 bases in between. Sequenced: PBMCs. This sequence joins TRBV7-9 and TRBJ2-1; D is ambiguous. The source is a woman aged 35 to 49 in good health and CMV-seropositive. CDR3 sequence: CASSLGPPGNEQFF. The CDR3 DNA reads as TGTGCCAGCAGCTTAGGGCCCCCGGGTAATGAGCAGTTCTTC.